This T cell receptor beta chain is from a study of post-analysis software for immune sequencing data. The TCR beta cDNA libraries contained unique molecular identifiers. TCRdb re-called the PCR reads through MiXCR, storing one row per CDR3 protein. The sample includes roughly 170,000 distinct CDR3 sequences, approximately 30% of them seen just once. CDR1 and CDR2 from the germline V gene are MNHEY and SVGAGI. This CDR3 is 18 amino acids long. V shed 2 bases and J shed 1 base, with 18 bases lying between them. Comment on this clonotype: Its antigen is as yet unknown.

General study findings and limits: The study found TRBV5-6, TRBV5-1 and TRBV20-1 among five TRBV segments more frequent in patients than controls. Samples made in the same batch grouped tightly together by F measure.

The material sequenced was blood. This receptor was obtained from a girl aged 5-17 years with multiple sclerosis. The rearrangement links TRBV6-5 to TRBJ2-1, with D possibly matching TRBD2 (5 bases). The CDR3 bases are TGTGCCAGCAGTTACGCCCCGGGGAGCCCTGGGTCCTACAATGAGCAGTTCTTC. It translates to CASSYAPGSPGSYNEQFF.